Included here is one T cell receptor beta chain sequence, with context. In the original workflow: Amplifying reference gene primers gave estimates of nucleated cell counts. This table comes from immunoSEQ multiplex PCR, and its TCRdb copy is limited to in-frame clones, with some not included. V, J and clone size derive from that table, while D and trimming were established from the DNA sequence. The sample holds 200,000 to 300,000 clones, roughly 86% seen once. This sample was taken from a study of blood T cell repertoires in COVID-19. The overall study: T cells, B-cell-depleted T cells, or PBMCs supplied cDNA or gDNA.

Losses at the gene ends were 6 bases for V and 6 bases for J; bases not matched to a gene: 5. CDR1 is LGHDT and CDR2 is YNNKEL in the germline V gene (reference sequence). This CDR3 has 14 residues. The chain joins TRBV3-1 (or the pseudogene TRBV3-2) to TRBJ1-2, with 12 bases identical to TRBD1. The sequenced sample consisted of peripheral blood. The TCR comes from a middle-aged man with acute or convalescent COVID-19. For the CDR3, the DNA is TGTGCCAGCAGACCGGGACAGGGGGCGGATGGCTACACCTTC. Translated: CASRPGQGADGYTF.